The clone carrying this T cell receptor beta chain appeared many times. The antigen remains unidentified. This CDR3 has 13 residues. J was trimmed by 4 bases and V by 5 bases; bases with no gene match: 1. Germline V CDR1 and CDR2: SGHTA, FQGNSA. This record comes from a study of T-cell memory formation after mild COVID-19. Constant-segment primers served in 5'RACE that generated TCR alpha and TCR beta cDNA libraries bearing sample barcodes and UMIs. TCRdb re-called the 5' RACE reads through MiXCR, storing one row per CDR3 protein. The table has 220,000 or so distinct CDR3 sequences, 9.5% seen once. Study findings and constraints: Clones which contracted sat mainly in CM and EM if CD4+, and in EMRA if CD8+. Pre-infection memory contained some responding clones, which suggested that cross-reactive memory had joined.

The chain has TRBV7-2 and TRBJ1-4; 7 bases fit TRBD1. Sequencing input: PBMCs or a T cell subset sorted from them (not recorded which). The receptor's source is a man younger than 35 who had mild COVID-19 (a few samples of this study predate the infection). Cell type and time point are not known. For the CDR3, the DNA is TGTGCCAGCAGCCGACAGGGTAATGAAAAACTGTTTTTT. The encoded protein is CASSRQGNEKLFF. Full variable domain (rest looked up from reference TRBV7-2 and TRBJ1-4): GAGVSQSPSNKVTEKGKDVELRCDPISGHTALYWYRQSLGQGLEFLIYFQGNSAPDKSGLPSDRFSAERTGGSVSTLTIQRTQQEDSAVYLCASSRQGNEKLFFGSGTQLSVL.